The 31 T cell receptor beta chains below were found in one sample sequenced in a study. Using its own MiXCR run on the 5' RACE reads, TCRdb lists one record per CDR3 protein. This sample has about 40,000 distinct CDR3 sequences, with 18% found just once. The sample taken for sequencing was naive CD4+ T cells sorted from a lymph node. Described subset: naive CD4+ T cells, CD4+CD45RA+CD25-. The source of these receptors is a female donor with breast cancer.

The rearrangement links TRBV30 to TRBJ1-4; a possible D gene is TRBD1 (5 bases). V lost 1 base and J 0 bases, leaving 15 bases between the germline ends. Germline loops: CDR1 GTSNPN, CDR2 SVGIG (reference sequence). This CDR3 contains 17 residues. The CDR3 here is CAWSEGRGAATNEKLFF. As DNA, the CDR3 is TGTGCCTGGAGTGAGGGAAGGGGAGCGGCAACTAATGAAAAACTGTTTTTT.

The sample holds a few counts of this clonotype. The chain combines TRBV12-3 or TRBV12-4 with TRBJ2-7; 7 bases fit TRBD1. J lost 0 bases, V lost 5 bases, and 4 bases had no gene match. The CDR3 has 14 amino acids. As DNA, the CDR3 is TGTGCCAGCAGTCCCCCAGGGGGCTCCTACGAGCAGTACTTC. Its protein product is CASSPPGGSYEQYF.

The chain couples TRBV5-1 to TRBJ2-3, with 8 bases aligning to TRBD1. Trimming at V came to 4 bases and at J to 5 bases, leaving 9 bases not matched to a gene. This CDR3 has 15 amino acids. Germline V lookup: CDR1 SGHRS, CDR2 YFSETQ. The CDR3 sequence is CASSPDQGARDTQYF. The CDR3 coding sequence is TGCGCCAGCAGCCCCGACCAGGGGGCCAGAGATACGCAGTATTTT.

This clonotype was counted once. Given a much more abundant clone one base away, this may be a read error. The chain combines TRBV29-1 with TRBJ1-1; the D is unclear. The CDR3 is 10 residues long. Germline V gene sequence: CDR1 SQVTM, CDR2 ANQGSEA. For the CDR3, the DNA is TGCAGCGTTGAAGACGGTGAAGCTTGCTTT. Translated: CSVEDGEACF.

In this sample, this clonotype turned up many times. This chain connects TRBV9 to TRBJ2-1; D is uncertain. Trimming took off 3 bases at V and 4 bases at J, with 11 bases between the two ends. The V gene's germline CDR1 is SGDLS and CDR2 YYNGEE. This CDR3 is built from 14 residues. The CDR3 reads CASSAKDRYNEQFF. The CDR3 nucleotides are TGTGCCAGCAGCGCAAAGGACCGGTACAATGAGCAGTTCTTC.

The gene calls are TRBV12-3 or TRBV12-4 and TRBJ2-1, with a tentative D call TRBD2 (5 bases). The V gene lost 6 bases and the J gene lost 0 bases, with 15 bases spanning the gap. This CDR3 has 16 residues. The CDR3 sequence: CASRHFPGNSYNEQFF. The DNA of the CDR3 is TGTGCCAGCAGACACTTTCCGGGGAACTCCTACAATGAGCAGTTCTTC.

This clonotype was seen ten or more times. The chain couples TRBV6-6 to TRBJ2-2, with D possibly matching TRBD2 (5 bases). Germline-derived CDR1 and CDR2 are MNHNY and SVGAGI (reference sequence). The V end lost 11 bases, the J end lost 6 bases, and 19 bases lay between the germline ends. This CDR3 has 14 amino acids. The CDR3 DNA reads as TGTGCCTCCCTACCAGAGGGCCGGTCCGGGGAGCTGTTTTTT. Translation gives CASLPEGRSGELFF.

With respect to this clonotype: Germline and junction disagree at one end, which may indicate a read error. The chain employs TRBV7-9 and TRBJ2-5, with 10 bases identical to TRBD2. This CDR3 spans 14 amino acids. Germline V gene lookup returns CDR1 SEHNR and CDR2 FQNEAQ (reference sequence). This CDR3 is CASSEGLAREAQYF. The CDR3 DNA reads as TGTGCCAGCAGCGAGGGACTAGCGAGAGAGGCCCAGTACTTC. Complete variable domain (other parts from reference TRBV7-9 and TRBJ2-5): DTGVSQNPRHKITKRGQNVTFRCDPISEHNRLYWYRQTLGQGPEFLTYFQNEAQLEKSRLLSDRFSAERPKGSFSTLEIQRTEQGDSAMYLCASSEGLAREAQYFGPGTRLLVL.

A note on this clonotype: This sequence may be a read error, since a much larger clone differs from it by one base. The chain uses TRBV6-2 or TRBV6-3 and TRBJ1-1; 8 positions match TRBD1. Per germline, CDR1 MNHEY and CDR2 SVGEGT. The CDR3 has 13 amino acids. The CDR3 DNA follows: TGTGCCAGCGGTTACCTAACAGGGGGGAAAGCTTTCTTT. Amino acids: CASGYLTGGKAFF.

The rearrangement uses TRBV6-2 or TRBV6-3 and TRBJ2-7, with TRBD2 as a possible D gene (7 bases). This CDR3 comprises 16 residues. The germline V gene has CDR1 MNHEY and CDR2 SVGEGT. Trimming took 10 bases from V and 5 from J, leaving 27 bases between them. The DNA for the CDR3 is TGTGCCACCCTCCCCCCGGGGGCGGGAGACGCCAACGAGCAGTACTTC. It translates to CATLPPGAGDANEQYF.

This clonotype appeared many times. The chain joins TRBV6-2 or TRBV6-3 to TRBJ1-2; D is uncertain. CDR1 and CDR2 from the germline V gene are MNHEY and SVGEGT. Trimming pared 6 bases from V and 0 bases from J, leaving 11 bases between. CDR3 length equals 14 residues. CDR3 protein: CASSRTGSNYGYTF. In nucleotides, the CDR3 is TGTGCCAGCAGCCGAACGGGCTCTAACTATGGCTACACCTTC.

This clonotype turned up a few times. The rearrangement links TRBV6-2 or TRBV6-3 to TRBJ2-6; D unresolved. The CDR3 runs to 15 residues. The germline V and J ends were trimmed by 0 bases and 4 bases, with 7 bases remaining between them. Germline lookup yields CDR1 MNHEY and CDR2 SVGEGT. CDR3: CASSYSGSGANVLTF. The CDR3 region has the DNA TGTGCCAGCAGTTACTCGGGGTCCGGGGCCAACGTCCTGACTTTC.

This clonotype was detected only a few times. The chain employs TRBV7-3 and TRBJ2-5, with no clear D. With 5 bases removed from V and 3 bases from J, the gap between germline ends came to 10 bases. The CDR3 length is 13 residues. Germline assignment: CDR1 SGHTA and CDR2 FQGTGA. The CDR3, as DNA: TGTGCCAGCAGCCCCCAGGATAAAGAGACCCAGTACTTC. This encodes CASSPQDKETQYF. The whole variable domain, filled in from reference TRBV7-3 and TRBJ2-5, reads GAGVSQTPSNKVTEKGKYVELRCDPISGHTALYWYRQSLGQGPEFLIYFQGTGAADDSGLPNDRFFAVRPEGSVSTLKIQRTERGDSAVYLCASSPQDKETQYFGPGTRLLVL.

This clonotype was seen only a few times. The chain recombines TRBV20-1 with TRBJ1-2; D gene unclear. CDR3 length: 14 amino acids. V was clipped by 3 bases and J by 0 bases, with 11 bases between them. Germline V lookup: CDR1 DFQATT, CDR2 SNEGSKA (reference sequence). In nucleotides, the CDR3 is TGCAGTGCTAGTAGTTCCCCAGCTAACTATGGCTACACCTTC. Amino acids: CSASSSPANYGYTF.

The chain joins TRBV27 to TRBJ1-2, with D unclear. The V and J ends lost 2 bases and 6 bases respectively, with 13 bases between them. Looked up from germline, CDR1 is MNHEY and CDR2 is SMNVEV (reference sequence). CDR3 length equals 14 residues. The CDR3 DNA follows: TGTGCCAGCAGTTTAAACGTGGCCCTCGATGGCTACACCTTC. This translates into CASSLNVALDGYTF.

The chain combines TRBV6-6 with TRBJ1-5; no clear D gene. Looked up from germline, CDR1 is MNHNY and CDR2 is SVGAGI (reference sequence). V was pared by 6 bases and J by 4 bases, with 13 bases between. This CDR3 is 14 amino acids long. The CDR3 here is CASRKDERNQPQHF. The CDR3, as DNA: TGTGCCAGCAGAAAAGACGAACGGAATCAGCCCCAGCATTTT.

This clonotype has a handful of counts. The chain carries TRBV11-1 and TRBJ1-1, with D perhaps matching TRBD1 (5 bases). Trimming cost V 4 bases and J 3 bases, with 15 bases left between them. The CDR3 sequence is 15 residues long. Germline V gene data show CDR1 as SGHAT and CDR2 as FQDESV (reference sequence). CDR3 in DNA: TGTGCCAGCAGCTCGAAAGGGGCCGGATACACTGAAGCTTTCTTT. Protein sequence: CASSSKGAGYTEAFF. The entire variable domain, with the rest obtained from reference TRBV11-1 and TRBJ1-1, is as follows: EAEVAQSPRYKITEKSQAVAFWCDPISGHATLYWYRQILGQGPELLVQFQDESVVDDSQLPKDRFSAERLKGVDSTLKIQPAELGDSAMYLCASSSKGAGYTEAFFGQGTRLTVV.

V usage is TRBV20-1 and J usage is TRBJ2-4; 15 bases map to TRBD2. The germline gives CDR1 DFQATT, CDR2 SNEGSKA (reference sequence). V was pared by 0 bases and J by 0 bases, with 9 bases of the junction left unmatched. The CDR3 runs 20 residues. CDR3 in DNA: TGCAGTGCTAGAGATCTCGGGACTAGCGGGAGGTTCTTAGCCAAAAACATTCAGTACTTC. Its protein product is CSARDLGTSGRFLAKNIQYF.

This CDR3 is CSVVLVPSGRARRDIYEQYF. The CDR3 region has the DNA TGCAGCGTTGTTCTCGTGCCTAGCGGGAGGGCCCGGCGAGATATATACGAGCAGTACTTC. This chain links TRBV29-1 with TRBJ2-7, with TRBD2 matching over 12 bases. The CDR3 loop spans 20 amino acids. Germline lookup yields CDR1 SQVTM and CDR2 ANQGSEA. Trimming removed 4 bases from V and 4 bases from J; junction bases left unmatched: 23.

This clonotype was detected only a few times. This could be a read error, since a much larger clone is one nucleotide away. The chain uses TRBV6-5 and TRBJ2-1, with D unclear. The CDR3 has 13 residues. Germline V gene sequence: CDR1 MNHEY, CDR2 SVGAGI. V was pared by 6 bases and J by 0 bases, with 6 bases between. The CDR3 loop is CASRQGSYNEQFF. In DNA form, the CDR3 reads TGTGCCAGCAGACAAGGCTCCTACAATGAGCAGTTCTTC.

A word on this clonotype: At one end the junction does not follow the germline gene, possibly because of a read error. The chain recombines TRBV2 with TRBJ2-5, with D maybe TRBD1 (5 bases). CDR1 is SNHLY and CDR2 is FYNNEI in the germline V gene. This CDR3 is built from 13 residues. CDR3 DNA sequence: TGTGCCAGCAGTGTGGACAAAAAAGAGACCCAGTGCTTC. This encodes CASSVDKKETQCF.

V is TRBV5-1 and J is TRBJ2-1; D remains unclear. Per germline, CDR1 SGHRS and CDR2 YFSETQ. Trimming stripped 0 bases from V and 5 bases from J, with 12 bases between. This CDR3 has 15 residues. For the CDR3, the DNA is TGCGCCAGCAGCTTGGAAGCAGGCCCCAACAATGAGCAGTTCTTC. Protein sequence: CASSLEAGPNNEQFF.

V usage is TRBV24-1 and J usage is TRBJ2-3, with 8 positions matching TRBD2. Germline V gene sequence: CDR1 KGHDR, CDR2 SFDVKD. V was clipped by 5 bases and J by 4 bases; unmatched bases: 13. The CDR3 length is 17 residues. The DNA for the CDR3 is TGTGCCACCAGTGGAATGGCGGGGGGAGGAAAAGCAGATACGCAGTATTTT. Its protein is CATSGMAGGGKADTQYF.

This clonotype was detected only a few times. A junction boundary mismatches the germline segment, possibly from a read error. The CDR3 spells CASNLAIGGTDTQYF. In DNA, the CDR3 is TGCGCCAGCAACTTGGCCATAGGTGGAACAGATACGCAGTATTTT. The rearrangement uses TRBV5-1 and TRBJ2-3, with no clear D. CDR3 size: 15 residues. In germline, CDR1 is SGHRS, CDR2 YFSETQ.

This clonotype was detected ten times or more. This chain joins TRBV6-2 or TRBV6-3 and TRBJ1-2; a weak D match, TRBD1 (5 bases). Trimming pared 2 bases from V and 8 bases from J, leaving 18 bases between. This CDR3 is built from 15 residues. The germline CDR1 and CDR2 sequences are MNHEY and SVGEGT. The CDR3 is CASSYTPRGSSGYTF. The CDR3 DNA reads TGTGCCAGCAGTTACACCCCCCGGGGCTCTTCCGGCTACACCTTC.

In its sample, this clonotype was seen many times. The chain joins TRBV7-9 to TRBJ1-5; D is perhaps TRBD1 (6 bases). V was pared by 2 bases and J by 5 bases, with 10 bases between. CDR1 and CDR2 (germline): SEHNR, FQNEAQ (reference sequence). The CDR3 is 14 residues long. DNA of the CDR3: TGTGCCAGCAGCTTACAGGGGAGAGATCAGCCCCAGCATTTT. It is translated as CASSLQGRDQPQHF.

This clonotype was detected a few times. The chain combines TRBV6-1 with TRBJ2-1; 12 nucleotides match TRBD2. The CDR3 contains 15 residues. The germline CDR1 and CDR2 sequences are MNHNS and SASEGT. The V segment lost 2 bases and the J segment 8 bases; nucleotides outside the gene matches: 4. The DNA of the CDR3 is TGTGCCAGCAGTGAATTTCCTAGCGGGAGGGATGAGCAGTTCTTC. This codes for CASSEFPSGRDEQFF.

This clonotype appeared many times. The rearrangement links TRBV6-5 to TRBJ1-5; D perhaps matches TRBD1 (5 bases). The CDR3 extends over 13 amino acids. Trimming shortened V by 4 bases and J by 9 bases, and 13 bases separated the two germline ends. From germline, CDR1 is MNHEY and CDR2 SVGAGI. CDR3 in DNA: TGTGCCAGCAGTTCGGGGACGGGGTGGCCCCAGCATTTT. Protein sequence: CASSSGTGWPQHF.

This clonotype was seen only a few times. The chain couples TRBV6-1 to TRBJ1-1, with D maybe TRBD1 (5 bases). The CDR3 runs 14 residues. V lost 6 bases to trimming and J lost 3 bases, with 14 bases between them. Germline loops: CDR1 MNHNS, CDR2 SASEGT. CDR3 nucleotide sequence: TGTGCCAGCAGCCTACGTCGGGGGGACACTGAAGCTTTCTTT. This gives the protein CASSLRRGDTEAFF.

This clonotype was detected only a few times. The V gene is TRBV9, the J gene TRBJ2-3; 8 nucleotides line up with TRBD2. Germline V gene lookup returns CDR1 SGDLS and CDR2 YYNGEE. V dropped 0 bases and J dropped 7; count of bases not matched to a gene: 7. The CDR3 is made up of 15 amino acids. DNA of the CDR3: TGTGCCAGCAGCGTAGGAGCGGGGGAGTACAATACGCAGTATTTT. Translation: CASSVGAGEYNTQYF.

This clonotype was observed a handful of times. The chain is built from TRBV5-1 and TRBJ1-4; a weak D match, TRBD1 (5 bases). The CDR3 totals 15 residues. Germline V gene data show CDR1 as SGHRS and CDR2 as YFSETQ. Trimming stripped 2 bases from V and 7 bases from J, with 15 bases between. In DNA, the CDR3 is TGCGCCAGCAGCTTTCGTTATGGGACTGGTGAAAAACTGTTTTTT. Translation: CASSFRYGTGEKLFF.